The present T cell receptor (beta chain) was sequenced within a study of siplizumab effects on memory and regulatory T cells. The germline gives CDR1 SGHTA, CDR2 FQGNSA. The V segment lost 3 bases and the J segment 6 bases; nucleotides outside the gene matches: 7. The length of the CDR3 is 15 residues. In each sample, 80,000 to 100,000 TCR templates were assayed. Only in-frame clones appear in the TCRdb table, and some are missing; sequencing was by immunoSEQ multiplex PCR. This sample has roughly 100,000 clones, with about 90% found just once. The TCR originated in a human donor in good health. The V call is TRBV7-2, the J call TRBJ2-1; 8 positions match TRBD2. Sequencing was carried out using non-Treg CD4+ T cells sorted from blood. The CDR3 bases are TGTGCCAGCAGCTTGGACGGGAGGGGGGGCAATGAGCAGTTCTTC. It specifies CASSLDGRGGNEQFF.